Presented here are 10 T cell receptor beta chains from one specimen sequenced in a study of blood T cell repertoires in COVID-19. This table comes from immunoSEQ multiplex PCR, and its TCRdb copy is limited to in-frame clones, with some not included. The repertoire has about 180,000 clones, about 72% of them found once; the top ten carry 17%. What was sequenced was PBMCs or T cells enriched from blood (not recorded which). The source of these receptors is a woman in her 50s who had recovered from COVID-19.

The chain recombines TRBV5-4 with TRBJ2-3; a weak D match, TRBD2 (6 bases). Trimming removed 0 bases at V and 2 bases at J, with 13 bases between. Germline CDR1 reads SGHNT; CDR2 reads YYREEE (reference sequence). The CDR3 is made up of 16 amino acids. The CDR3 DNA is TGTGCCAGCAGCTTGGGCGGGGCTTCATACACAGATACGCAGTATTTT. It codes for CASSLGGASYTDTQYF.

The chain combines TRBV5-4 with TRBJ2-1, with TRBD2 matching 9 bases. The V gene's germline CDR1 is SGHNT and CDR2 YYREEE (reference sequence). The length of the CDR3 is 15 residues. V was pared by 4 bases and J by 3 bases, with 5 bases of the junction left unmatched. CDR3 protein: CASSLGGRGYNEQFF. For the CDR3, the DNA is TGTGCCAGCAGCCTTGGCGGGAGGGGCTACAATGAGCAGTTCTTC.

The chain recombines TRBV7-9 with TRBJ1-5, with D possibly matching TRBD1 (5 bases). Trimming cost V 1 base and J 7 bases, with 8 bases left between them. The CDR3 sequence is 13 residues long. CDR1 and CDR2 from the germline V gene are SEHNR and FQNEAQ (reference sequence). DNA for the CDR3: TGTGCCAGCAGCTTAGTAGGGGAACAGCCCCAGCATTTT. It encodes CASSLVGEQPQHF.

This clone came up a few times. The genes are TRBV27 and TRBJ1-5; 9 bases map to TRBD1. V was pared by 2 bases and J by 4 bases, with 6 bases of the junction left unmatched. The CDR3 is made up of 16 amino acids. Germline CDR1 is MNHEY and CDR2 is SMNVEV (reference sequence). The CDR3 here is CASSLAGQGGNQPQHF. The CDR3 DNA reads TGTGCCAGCAGTTTAGCGGGACAGGGAGGGAATCAGCCCCAGCATTTT.

This clone appeared a few times. The chain uses TRBV2 and TRBJ2-3, with TRBD2 as a possible D gene (6 bases). V lost 2 bases, J lost 6 bases, and 12 bases lay in between. This CDR3 contains 14 residues. The germline gives CDR1 SNHLY, CDR2 FYNNEI. The CDR3 reads CASSEFRGGDTQYF. The CDR3 coding sequence is TGTGCCAGCAGTGAATTTCGGGGAGGCGATACGCAGTATTTT.

CDR3 nucleotide sequence: TGTGCCAGCAGCGTAGCACTAGCGGGAGGGGGTGAGCAGTTCTTC. It codes for CASSVALAGGGEQFF. The chain uses TRBV9 and TRBJ2-1; TRBD2 matches 13 bases. CDR1 and CDR2 (germline): SGDLS, YYNGEE. The CDR3 is 15 residues long. V gave up 0 bases and J gave up 9 bases; unmatched junction bases: 3. The whole variable domain, remainder taken from reference TRBV9 and TRBJ2-1, is DSGVTQTPKHLITATGQRVTLRCSPRSGDLSVYWYQQSLDQGLQFLIQYYNGEERAKGNILERFSAQQFPDLHSELNLSSLELGDSALYFCASSVALAGGGEQFFGPGTRLTVL.

The gene calls are TRBV29-1 and TRBJ2-5, with 9 bases fitting TRBD1. Trimming cost V 6 bases and J 4 bases; bases outside gene matches: 3. CDR3 length: 12 residues. In germline, CDR1 is SQVTM, CDR2 ANQGSEA. CDR3 nucleotide sequence: TGCAGCGTGGACAGGGGCCGAGAGACCCAGTACTTC. Translated, it gives CSVDRGRETQYF.

This chain connects TRBV19 to TRBJ2-3; TRBD1 matches 8 bases. V trimming: 4 bases; J trimming: 3 bases; junction bases outside the gene matches: 9. Germline loops: CDR1 LNHDA, CDR2 SQIVND (reference sequence). The length of the CDR3 is 16 residues. Here the CDR3 reads CASSTGQGISTDTQYF. CDR3 DNA: TGTGCCAGTAGTACAGGACAGGGCATATCTACAGATACGCAGTATTTT.

This clone occurred a few times. The chain links TRBV4-1 to TRBJ1-2, with a tentative D call TRBD1 (5 bases). Germline V gives CDR1 MGHRA, CDR2 YSYEKL. There are 13 residues in the CDR3. With 8 bases removed from V and 4 bases from J, the gap between germline ends came to 14 bases. The CDR3 is CASCLGLGYGYTF. The CDR3, as DNA: TGCGCCAGCTGCCTGGGGCTGGGCTATGGCTACACCTTC.

The chain is built from TRBV28 and TRBJ1-6, with 8 bases identical to TRBD1. J was trimmed by 13 bases and V by 6 bases; bases with no gene match: 5. CDR3 length: 12 amino acids. Germline V gene lookup returns CDR1 MDHEN and CDR2 SYDVKM. The CDR3 region is CASSLSGGPLHF. For the CDR3, the DNA is TGTGCCAGCAGCCTCTCAGGGGGCCCCCTCCACTTT.